This TCR beta chain was observed in a study of regulatory T cells in long-lasting Graves disease. Findings and caveats of the study: What was studied was peripheral blood only, and not thyroid tissue.

This clonotype came up many times. Its antigen is not known. The TCR beta library used iRepertoire HTBI primers with Arm-PCR amplification of CDR3. One entry per CDR3 protein, called by TCRdb with MiXCR from the multiplex PCR reads. The data show just over 600,000 distinct CDR3 sequences, roughly 16% seen once. Regarding time point: newly diagnosed GD, antithyroid drugs for less than 3 months. PBMC RNA was the source of the TCR library. These sequences were also reported in another study, on T cells in Graves' hyperthyroidism and ophthalmopathy. That source notes: Using the HTBI primer set, a first-round RT-PCR was run on the TCR CDR3.

This TCR was sampled from a young woman with Graves disease. This specimen consisted of peripheral blood mononuclear cells (PBMCs), obtained at new diagnosis, from a patient treated with antithyroid drugs.

DNA of the CDR3: TGTGCCAGCAGTGCATCCGGGCCTACCCTTGGAACGCAGTATTTT. Translated: CASSASGPTLGTQYF. This chain connects TRBV2 to TRBJ2-3; D remains ambiguous. Deletions cut 4 bases from V and 9 bases from J, with 20 bases between. The CDR3 covers 15 residues. Germline V CDR1 and CDR2: SNHLY, FYNNEI. The full variable domain, rest sourced from reference TRBV2 and TRBJ2-3, is EPEVTQTPSHQVTQMGQEVILRCVPISNHLYFYWYRQILGQKVEFLVSFYNNEISEKSEIFDDQFSVERPDGSNFTLKIRSTKLEDSAMYFCASSASGPTLGTQYFGPGTRLTVL.